Presented here are 14 T cell receptor beta chains from one specimen sequenced in a study of technical replicates of blood from a handful of donors. Generated by immunoSEQ multiplex PCR, the TCRdb table keeps only in-frame clones and is missing some. The profile covers approximately 85,000 clones, with nearly 95% appearing a single time and under 0.3% taken by the ten largest. Sequencing was carried out using T cells isolated from PBMCs. Receptor source: a human donor in good health.

The chain uses TRBV14 and TRBJ2-5; possible D gene TRBD1, 5 bases. V dropped 4 bases and J dropped 7 bases, with 16 bases sitting between them. The germline V gene has CDR1 SGHDN and CDR2 FVKESK. This CDR3 comprises 14 residues. CDR3 sequence (DNA): TGTGCCAGCAGCCTCGCAGGGTTTGGTGGGACCCAGTACTTC. Translation gives CASSLAGFGGTQYF. Full variable domain (rest looked up from reference TRBV14 and TRBJ2-5): EAGVTQFPSHSVIEKGQTVTLRCDPISGHDNLYWYRRVMGKEIKFLLHFVKESKQDESGMPNNRFLAERTGGTYSTLKVQPAELEDSGVYFCASSLAGFGGTQYFGPGTRLLVL.

The chain has TRBV18 and TRBJ2-3; 7 nucleotides align to TRBD2. The CDR3 consists of 13 residues. J gave up 7 bases and V 6 bases, and 7 bases lay outside the gene matches. Germline V CDR1 and CDR2: KGHSH, LQKENI. The chain's CDR3 is CASSEGGTYTQYF. The CDR3 DNA follows: TGTGCCAGCTCGGAGGGAGGGACCTATACGCAGTATTTT.

The CDR3 DNA sequence: TGTGCCAGCATGAGCGGGAGTCGTGCAGATACGCAGTATTTT. As protein: CASMSGSRADTQYF. V usage is TRBV27 and J usage is TRBJ2-3, with 8 bases fitting TRBD2. Germline V lookup: CDR1 MNHEY, CDR2 SMNVEV (reference sequence). The CDR3 has 14 residues. With 7 bases clipped from V and 4 bases from J, the junction kept 7 bases outside the gene matches.

CDR3 sequence (DNA): TGTGCCAGCAGTCAGGGACACTCTGCAGATACGCAGTATTTT. Translating it yields CASSQGHSADTQYF. This chain links TRBV6-5 with TRBJ2-3; a possible D gene is TRBD1 (6 bases). CDR3 length equals 14 residues. Germline V CDR1 and CDR2: MNHEY, SVGAGI. The V end lost 5 bases, the J end lost 4 bases, and 13 bases lay between the germline ends.

The chain couples TRBV5-1 to TRBJ2-1; 10 nucleotides align to TRBD2. Unmatched junction bases numbered 3, after V lost 0 bases and J lost 0 bases. The CDR3 covers 17 residues. Germline V gene sequence: CDR1 SGHRS, CDR2 YFSETQ. The CDR3 sequence: CASSLGSGRYSYNEQFF. The CDR3, as DNA: TGCGCCAGCAGCTTGGGTAGCGGGAGGTACTCCTACAATGAGCAGTTCTTC.

This chain joins TRBV19 and TRBJ2-7; TRBD2 might be the D (5 bases). This CDR3 spans 14 amino acids. Germline CDR1 is LNHDA and CDR2 is SQIVND (reference sequence). V lost 7 bases and J lost 2, with 15 bases in between. The CDR3, as DNA: TGTGCCAGTAACAGCGGAATCACCACCTACGAGCAGTACTTC. Protein sequence: CASNSGITTYEQYF.

The chain recombines TRBV9 with TRBJ2-5; weak D call: TRBD1 (5 bases). The CDR3 loop spans 16 amino acids. V lost 0 bases to trimming and J lost 4 bases, with 16 bases between them. CDR1 SGDLS and CDR2 YYNGEE come from the germline V gene. The CDR3 spells CASSVEPQGRGETQYF. As DNA, the CDR3 is TGTGCCAGCAGCGTAGAGCCCCAGGGAAGAGGAGAGACCCAGTACTTC.

The CDR3 DNA reads as TGTGCCAGTAGTGTGAACAGGGGTAGCGGCTACACCTTC. It yields the protein CASSVNRGSGYTF. The chain employs TRBV19 and TRBJ1-2; 7 bases agree with TRBD1. This CDR3 has 13 residues. The germline CDR1 and CDR2 sequences are LNHDA and SQIVND (reference sequence). V lost 5 bases and J lost 8; bases outside the gene matches: 8.

The chain carries TRBV30 and TRBJ1-2; possibly TRBD1 for D (5 bases). The V and J ends lost 1 base and 3 bases respectively, with 12 bases between them. The CDR3 has 14 amino acids. Germline lookup yields CDR1 GTSNPN and CDR2 SVGIG (reference sequence). In DNA form, the CDR3 reads TGTGCCTGGAGTGCGGTAGGGGTCTACTATGGCTACACCTTC. Amino acids: CAWSAVGVYYGYTF.

The J gene is TRBJ2-2, the V gene TRBV4-1; perhaps TRBD2 as D (6 bases). The CDR3 spans 15 residues. V lost 1 base, J lost 7 bases, and 13 bases lay in between. Germline V gives CDR1 MGHRA, CDR2 YSYEKL. CDR3 DNA sequence: TGCGCCAGCAGCCAAGTTGGGGGGAGGAGCGGGGAGCTGTTTTTT. Translated, it gives CASSQVGGRSGELFF.

V is TRBV6-5 and J is TRBJ1-2; a possible D gene is TRBD1 (5 bases). V was shortened by 5 bases and J by 7 bases, with 17 bases between the two germline ends. This CDR3 comprises 14 residues. Per germline, CDR1 MNHEY and CDR2 SVGAGI. The CDR3 DNA reads as TGTGCCAGCAGTCGTTCGGTGGGGCGCAGTGGCTACACCTTC. It specifies CASSRSVGRSGYTF.

In this sample, this clone turned up once. This rearrangement joins TRBV5-1 to TRBJ1-2; perhaps TRBD1 as D (5 bases). Germline values: CDR1 SGHRS, CDR2 YFSETQ. CDR3 length: 15 amino acids. Trimming took 1 base from V and 0 from J, leaving 10 bases between them. The CDR3 DNA reads TGCGCCAGCAGCTTGTCTCCGGGGGCTAACTATGGCTACACCTTC. Amino acid sequence: CASSLSPGANYGYTF.

The chain has TRBV15 and TRBJ2-7; 9 positions match TRBD2. In germline, CDR1 is LNHNV, CDR2 YYDKDF (reference sequence). The CDR3 extends over 14 amino acids. Trimming cost V 3 bases and J 5 bases; bases outside gene matches: 5. The CDR3 loop is CATSSTREGNEQYF. The CDR3 DNA sequence: TGTGCCACCAGCAGTACGCGGGAGGGAAACGAGCAGTACTTC. Drawing the rest from reference TRBV15 and TRBJ2-7, the complete variable domain is DAMVIQNPRYQVTQFGKPVTLSCSQTLNHNVMYWYQQKSSQAPKLLFHYYDKDFNNEADTPDNFQSRRPNTSFCFLDIRSPGLGDTAMYLCATSSTREGNEQYFGPGTRLTVT.

The chain carries TRBV10-3 and TRBJ2-2; a weak D match, TRBD2 (6 bases). Germline V gene data show CDR1 as ENHRY and CDR2 as SYGVKD. Trimming left V 7 bases short and J 4 bases short, with 19 bases between. The length of the CDR3 is 16 residues. The CDR3 here is CAIKERVLDGTGELFF. In DNA, the CDR3 is TGTGCCATCAAGGAGCGGGTCCTAGACGGCACCGGGGAGCTGTTTTTT.